Below, one T cell receptor beta chain is given with its context. No antigen is known for it. TCRdb re-derived calls from the 5' RACE reads in MiXCR, one entry per CDR3 protein. The sample has 240,000 or so distinct CDR3 sequences; around 10% are singletons. These data originate in a study of CD8 T cells in ankylosing spondylitis. Overall study results and limits: Earlier literature documents some of the motif variants in reactive arthritis synovial fluid and blood. Relatively scarce in peripheral blood, disease-linked clones were CD8+. As reported, disease-linked clones showed significant enrichment in matched ankylosing spondylitis synovial fluid. Among TCR beta sequences, a motif of several highly homologous variants appeared characteristic of ankylosing spondylitis blood.

The sample was blood, either unsorted or a sorted T cell fraction (not recorded which). The sequence came from a male donor with ankylosing spondylitis or in good health (not recorded which).

The CDR3, as DNA: TGTGCCAGCAGCTTACGGGACAGGGGGCTGTACGAGCAGTACTTC. This translates into CASSLRDRGLYEQYF. The V and J genes are TRBV7-6 and TRBJ2-7, with 12 bases fitting TRBD1. The CDR3 is 15 residues long. Germline V lookup: CDR1 SGHVS, CDR2 FNYEAQ. V lost 2 bases, J lost 4 bases, and 3 bases stayed unmatched.